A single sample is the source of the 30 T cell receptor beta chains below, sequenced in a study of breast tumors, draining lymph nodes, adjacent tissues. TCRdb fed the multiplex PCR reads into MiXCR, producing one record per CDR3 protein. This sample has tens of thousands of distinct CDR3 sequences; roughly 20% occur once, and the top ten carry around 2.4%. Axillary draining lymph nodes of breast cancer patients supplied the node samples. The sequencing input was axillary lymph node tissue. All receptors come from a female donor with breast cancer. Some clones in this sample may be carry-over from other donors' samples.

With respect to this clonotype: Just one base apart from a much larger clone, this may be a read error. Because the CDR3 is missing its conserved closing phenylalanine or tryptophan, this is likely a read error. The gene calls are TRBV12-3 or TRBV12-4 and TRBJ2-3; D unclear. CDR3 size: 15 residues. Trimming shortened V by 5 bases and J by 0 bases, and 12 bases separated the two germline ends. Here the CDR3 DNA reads TGTGCCAGCAGTAGTAGTCCCTCTAGCACAGATACGCAGTATTTA. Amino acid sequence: CASSSSPSSTDTQYL.

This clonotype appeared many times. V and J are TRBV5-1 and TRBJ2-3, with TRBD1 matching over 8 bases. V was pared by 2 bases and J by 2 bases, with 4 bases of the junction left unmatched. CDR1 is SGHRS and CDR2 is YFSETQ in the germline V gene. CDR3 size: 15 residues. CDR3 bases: TGCGCCAGCAGCTTTGGGACAGGCTACACAGATACGCAGTATTTT. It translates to CASSFGTGYTDTQYF.

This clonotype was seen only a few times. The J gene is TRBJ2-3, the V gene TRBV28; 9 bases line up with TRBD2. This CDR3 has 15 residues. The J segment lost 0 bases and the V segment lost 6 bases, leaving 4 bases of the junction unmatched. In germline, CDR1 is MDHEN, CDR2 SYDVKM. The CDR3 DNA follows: TGTGCCAGCAGCCGACTAGCGGCTAGCACAGATACGCAGTATTTT. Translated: CASSRLAASTDTQYF.

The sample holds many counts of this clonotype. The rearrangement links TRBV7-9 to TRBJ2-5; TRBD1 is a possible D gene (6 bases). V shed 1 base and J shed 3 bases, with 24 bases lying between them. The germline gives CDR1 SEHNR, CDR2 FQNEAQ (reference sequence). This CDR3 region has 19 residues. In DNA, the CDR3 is TGTGCCAGCAGCTTAGGGGTGGGGATGTGGATTGGGACAAAAGAGACCCAGTACTTC. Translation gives CASSLGVGMWIGTKETQYF.

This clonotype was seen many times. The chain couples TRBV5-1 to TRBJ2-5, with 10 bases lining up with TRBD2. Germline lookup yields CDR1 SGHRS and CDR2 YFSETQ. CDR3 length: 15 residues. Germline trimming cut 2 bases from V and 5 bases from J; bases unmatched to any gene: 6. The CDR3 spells CASSFLAGDGETQYF. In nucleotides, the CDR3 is TGCGCCAGCAGCTTCCTAGCGGGAGACGGGGAGACCCAGTACTTC.

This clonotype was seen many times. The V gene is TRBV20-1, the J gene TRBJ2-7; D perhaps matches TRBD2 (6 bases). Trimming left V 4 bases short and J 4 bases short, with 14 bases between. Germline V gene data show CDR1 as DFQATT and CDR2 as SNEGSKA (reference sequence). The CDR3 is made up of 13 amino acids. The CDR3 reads CSAKDYHLYEQYF. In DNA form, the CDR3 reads TGCAGTGCTAAGGACTACCACTTATACGAGCAGTACTTC.

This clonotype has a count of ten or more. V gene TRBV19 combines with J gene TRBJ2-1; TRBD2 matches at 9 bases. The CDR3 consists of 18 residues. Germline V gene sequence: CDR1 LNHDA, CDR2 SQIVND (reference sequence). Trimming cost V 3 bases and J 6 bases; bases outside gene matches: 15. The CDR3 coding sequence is TGTGCCAGTAGTATGCGTGGGGGGGGGACTAGCAAGATCAATGAGCAGTTCTTC. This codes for CASSMRGGGTSKINEQFF.

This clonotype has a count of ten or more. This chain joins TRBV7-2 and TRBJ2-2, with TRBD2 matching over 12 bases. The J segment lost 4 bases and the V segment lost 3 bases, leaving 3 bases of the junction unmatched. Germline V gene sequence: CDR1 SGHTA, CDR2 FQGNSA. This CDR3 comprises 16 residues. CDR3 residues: CASSLAGLAGTGELFF. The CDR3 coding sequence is TGTGCCAGCAGCTTGGCGGGACTAGCGGGCACCGGGGAGCTGTTTTTT.

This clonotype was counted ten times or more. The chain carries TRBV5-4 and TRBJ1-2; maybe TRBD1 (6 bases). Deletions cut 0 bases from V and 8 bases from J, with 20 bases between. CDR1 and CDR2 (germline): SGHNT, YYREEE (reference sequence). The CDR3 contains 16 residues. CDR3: CASSLAVWQGRYGYTF. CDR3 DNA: TGTGCCAGCAGCTTGGCAGTCTGGCAGGGGCGATACGGCTACACCTTC.

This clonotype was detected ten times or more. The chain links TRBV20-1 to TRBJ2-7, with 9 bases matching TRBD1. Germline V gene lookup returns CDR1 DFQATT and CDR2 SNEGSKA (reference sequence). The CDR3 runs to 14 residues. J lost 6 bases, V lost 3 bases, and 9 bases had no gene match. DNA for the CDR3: TGCAGTGCTAGTAGGGGTACAGGGGGCGCCGAGCAGTACTTC. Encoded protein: CSASRGTGGAEQYF.

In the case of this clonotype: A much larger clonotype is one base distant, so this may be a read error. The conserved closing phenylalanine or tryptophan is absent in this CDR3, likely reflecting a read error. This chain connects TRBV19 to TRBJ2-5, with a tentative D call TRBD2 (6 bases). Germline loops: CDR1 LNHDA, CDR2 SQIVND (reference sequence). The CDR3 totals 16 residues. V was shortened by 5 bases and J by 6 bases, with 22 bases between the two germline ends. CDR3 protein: CASSPLGGGELKTQYY. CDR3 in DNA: TGTGCCAGTAGTCCCCTGGGAGGCGGGGAGCTCAAGACCCAGTACTAC.

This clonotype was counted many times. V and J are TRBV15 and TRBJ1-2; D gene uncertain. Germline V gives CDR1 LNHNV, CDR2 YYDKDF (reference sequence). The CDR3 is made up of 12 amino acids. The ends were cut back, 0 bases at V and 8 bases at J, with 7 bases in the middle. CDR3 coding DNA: TGTGCCACCAGCAGAGATCGGGGAGGCTACACCTTC. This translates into CATSRDRGGYTF.

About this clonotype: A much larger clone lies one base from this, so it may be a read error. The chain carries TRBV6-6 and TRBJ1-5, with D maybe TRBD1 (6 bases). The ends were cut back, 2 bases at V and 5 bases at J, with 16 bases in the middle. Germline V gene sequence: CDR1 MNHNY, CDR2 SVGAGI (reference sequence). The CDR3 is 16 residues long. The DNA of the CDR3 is TGTGCCAGCAGTTACGCCAGGGGAAGGGGAGATCAGCCCCAGCATTTT. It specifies CASSYARGRGDQPQHF.

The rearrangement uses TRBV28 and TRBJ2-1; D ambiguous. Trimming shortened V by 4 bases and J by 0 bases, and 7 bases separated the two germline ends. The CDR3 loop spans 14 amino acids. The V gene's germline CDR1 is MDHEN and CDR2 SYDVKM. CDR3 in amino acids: CASSSGPSYNEQFF. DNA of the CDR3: TGTGCCAGCAGTTCCGGACCCTCCTACAATGAGCAGTTCTTC.

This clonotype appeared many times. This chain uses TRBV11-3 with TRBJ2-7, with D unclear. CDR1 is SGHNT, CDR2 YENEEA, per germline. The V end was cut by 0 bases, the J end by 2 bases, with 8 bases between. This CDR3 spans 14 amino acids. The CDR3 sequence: CASSLEGRAYEQYF. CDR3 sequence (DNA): TGTGCCAGCAGCTTAGAAGGCAGAGCCTACGAGCAGTACTTC.

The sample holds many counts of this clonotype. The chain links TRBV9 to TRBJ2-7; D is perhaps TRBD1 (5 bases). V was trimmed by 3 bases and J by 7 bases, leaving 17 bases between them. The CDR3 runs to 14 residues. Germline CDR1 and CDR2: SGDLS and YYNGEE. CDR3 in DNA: TGTGCCAGCAGCGCGACAGAAACCTACGAAGAGCAGTACTTC. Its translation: CASSATETYEEQYF.

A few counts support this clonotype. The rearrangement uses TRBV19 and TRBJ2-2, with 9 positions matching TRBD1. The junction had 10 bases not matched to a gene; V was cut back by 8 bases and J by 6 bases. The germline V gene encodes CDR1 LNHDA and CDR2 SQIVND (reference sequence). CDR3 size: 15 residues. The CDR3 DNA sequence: TGTGCCAGTCGCCGGGACAGGGTGGTGTCCGGGGAGCTGTTTTTT. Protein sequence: CASRRDRVVSGELFF.

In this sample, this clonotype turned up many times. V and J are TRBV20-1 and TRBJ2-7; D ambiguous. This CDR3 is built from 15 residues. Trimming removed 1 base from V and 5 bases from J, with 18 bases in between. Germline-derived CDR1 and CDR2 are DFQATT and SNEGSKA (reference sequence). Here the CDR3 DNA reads TGCAGTGCTAGAGCAGAAGCGACCGAAACTAACGAGCAGTACTTC. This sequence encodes CSARAEATETNEQYF.

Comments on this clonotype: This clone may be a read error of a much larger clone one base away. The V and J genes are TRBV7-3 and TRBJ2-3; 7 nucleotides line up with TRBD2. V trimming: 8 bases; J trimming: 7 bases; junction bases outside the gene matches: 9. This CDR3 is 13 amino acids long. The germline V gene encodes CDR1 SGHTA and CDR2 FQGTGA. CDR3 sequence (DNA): TGTGCCAGCGGCCCGCCGGGAGGTCATACGCAGTATTTT. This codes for CASGPPGGHTQYF. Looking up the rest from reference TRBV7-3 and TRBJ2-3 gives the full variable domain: GAGVSQTPSNKVTEKGKYVELRCDPISGHTALYWYRQSLGQGPEFLIYFQGTGAADDSGLPNDRFFAVRPEGSVSTLKIQRTERGDSAVYLCASGPPGGHTQYFGPGTRLTVL.

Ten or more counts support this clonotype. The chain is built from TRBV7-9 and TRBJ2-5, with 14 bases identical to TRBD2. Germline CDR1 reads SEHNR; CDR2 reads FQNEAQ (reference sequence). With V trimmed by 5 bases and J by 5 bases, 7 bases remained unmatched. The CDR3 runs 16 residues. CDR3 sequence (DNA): TGTGCCAGCAGCCCGGGACTAGCGGGAGATATGGAGACCCAGTACTTC. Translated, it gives CASSPGLAGDMETQYF.

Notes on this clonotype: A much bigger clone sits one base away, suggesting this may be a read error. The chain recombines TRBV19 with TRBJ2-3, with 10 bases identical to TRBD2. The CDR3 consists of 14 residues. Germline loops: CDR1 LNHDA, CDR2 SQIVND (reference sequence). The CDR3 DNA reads TGTGCCAGTAGTATGGTGGGACTAGCGAATACGCGGTATTTT. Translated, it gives CASSMVGLANTRYF.

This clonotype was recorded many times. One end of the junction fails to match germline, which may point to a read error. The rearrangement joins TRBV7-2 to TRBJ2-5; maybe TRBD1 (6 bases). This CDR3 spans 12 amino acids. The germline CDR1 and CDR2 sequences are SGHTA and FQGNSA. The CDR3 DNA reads TGTGCCAGCAGCTCGGGACAAGGGACCCAGTACTTC. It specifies CASSSGQGTQYF.

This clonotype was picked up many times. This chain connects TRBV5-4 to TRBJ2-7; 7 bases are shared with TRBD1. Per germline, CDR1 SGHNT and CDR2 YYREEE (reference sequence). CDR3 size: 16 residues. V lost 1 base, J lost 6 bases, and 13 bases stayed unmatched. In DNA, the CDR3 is TGTGCCAGCAGCTTGAAGGGGAATTCAGGGGGACCCGAGCAGTACTTC. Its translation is CASSLKGNSGGPEQYF.

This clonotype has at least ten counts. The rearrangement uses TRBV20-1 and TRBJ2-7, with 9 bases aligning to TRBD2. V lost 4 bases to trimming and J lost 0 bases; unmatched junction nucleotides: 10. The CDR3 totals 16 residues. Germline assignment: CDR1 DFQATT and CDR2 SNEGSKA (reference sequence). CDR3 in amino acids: CSANLPFSGGSYEQYF. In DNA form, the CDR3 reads TGCAGTGCTAATTTGCCCTTTAGCGGGGGCTCCTACGAGCAGTACTTC.

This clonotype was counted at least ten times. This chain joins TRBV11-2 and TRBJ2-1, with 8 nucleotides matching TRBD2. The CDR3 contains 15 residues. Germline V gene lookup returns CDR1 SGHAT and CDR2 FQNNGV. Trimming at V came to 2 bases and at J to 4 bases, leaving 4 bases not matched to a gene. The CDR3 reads CASSLLAGPYNEQFF. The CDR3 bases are TGTGCCAGCAGCTTATTAGCGGGACCGTACAATGAGCAGTTCTTC.

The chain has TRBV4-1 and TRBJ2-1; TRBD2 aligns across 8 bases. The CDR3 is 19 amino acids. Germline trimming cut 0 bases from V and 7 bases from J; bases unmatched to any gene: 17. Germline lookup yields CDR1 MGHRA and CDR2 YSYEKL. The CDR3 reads CASSQETPQTGGPWNEQFF. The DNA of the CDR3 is TGCGCCAGCAGCCAAGAAACCCCCCAGACGGGAGGGCCGTGGAATGAGCAGTTCTTC.

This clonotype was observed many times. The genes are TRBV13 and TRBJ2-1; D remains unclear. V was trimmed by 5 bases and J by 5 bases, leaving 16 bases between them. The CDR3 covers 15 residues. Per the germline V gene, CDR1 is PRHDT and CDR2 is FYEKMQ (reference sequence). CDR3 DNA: TGTGCCAGCAGCCTGTACAACTATCCGAACAATGAGCAGTTCTTC. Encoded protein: CASSLYNYPNNEQFF.

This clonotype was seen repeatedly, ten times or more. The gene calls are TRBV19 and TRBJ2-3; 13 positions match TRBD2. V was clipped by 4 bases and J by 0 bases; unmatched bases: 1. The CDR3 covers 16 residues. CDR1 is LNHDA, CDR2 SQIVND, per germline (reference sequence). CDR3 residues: CASSRTSGSSTDTQYF. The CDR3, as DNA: TGTGCCAGTAGTAGGACTAGCGGGAGTAGCACAGATACGCAGTATTTT.

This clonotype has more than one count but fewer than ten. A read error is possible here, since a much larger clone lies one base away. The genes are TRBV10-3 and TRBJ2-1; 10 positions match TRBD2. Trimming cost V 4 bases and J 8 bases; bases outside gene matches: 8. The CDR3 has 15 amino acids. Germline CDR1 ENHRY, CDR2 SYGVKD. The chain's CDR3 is CAISVKASGSDEQFF. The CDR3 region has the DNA TGTGCCATCAGTGTAAAGGCTAGCGGGAGCGATGAGCAGTTCTTC.

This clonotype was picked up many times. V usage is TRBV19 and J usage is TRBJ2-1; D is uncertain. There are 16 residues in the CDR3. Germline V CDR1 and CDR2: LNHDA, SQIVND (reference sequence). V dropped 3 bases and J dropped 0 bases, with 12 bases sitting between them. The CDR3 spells CASSIRRSSSYNEQFF. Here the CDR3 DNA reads TGTGCCAGTAGTATCAGGCGAAGTAGCTCCTACAATGAGCAGTTCTTC.